This TCR beta chain was recorded in a study of vaccination and CD4 T cells after COVID-19. About the research overall: Following dose two, a median around 65 days (range 14 to 241) passed before post-vaccine samples were taken. General study results and limits: Relatively few convalescent patients were studied, without early post-infection timepoints. Among reactive clones from convalescent patients, a median 86.3% appeared only post-vaccination.

This CDR3 region has 15 residues. Germline V gene data show CDR1 as DFQATT and CDR2 as SNEGSKA (reference sequence). V lost 5 bases, J lost 2 bases, and 3 bases stayed unmatched. Time point noted: late sampling 161 to 241 days after vaccination in three convalescent patients. Treatment denoted: approximately 10-day PBMC culture with coronavirus spike peptide pools or control peptides (ViraFEST assay). Scientists ran DNA taken from cultured CD4+ T cells through the Oncomine TCR Beta short-read assay for sequencing. TCRdb re-called the PCR reads with MiXCR, one entry per CDR3 protein. The sample holds around 25,000 distinct CDR3 sequences, 30% seen once. Notes on this clonotype: The target antigen is unknown.

The chain carries TRBV20-1 and TRBJ2-4, with 13 bases fitting TRBD2. The receptor was derived from a human donor who had recovered from COVID-19. The specimen was CD4+ T cells from blood, cultured in vitro, collected about 7 months after SARS-CoV-2 vaccination. The CDR3 region has the DNA TGCAGTGCTTTACTAGCGGGAGGGTCCAAAAACATTCAGTACTTC. Translation gives CSALLAGGSKNIQYF.